Below are 20 T cell receptor beta chains sequenced from a single sample in a study of spatial heterogeneity in lung cancer. TCRdb re-called the 5' RACE reads with MiXCR, one entry per CDR3 protein. The data show nearly 95,000 distinct CDR3 sequences, just under 20% seen once. Regarding time point: blood at routine non-recurrence follow-up after resection. The source material was PBMCs, sampled at follow-up. These receptors all stem from a male donor with early-stage non-small cell lung cancer.

The rearrangement links TRBV2 to TRBJ2-7; D unresolved. The CDR3 totals 11 residues. Deletions cut 6 bases from V and 2 bases from J, with 5 bases between. Germline V gene sequence: CDR1 SNHLY, CDR2 FYNNEI. The CDR3 sequence: CASSAAYEQYF. DNA for the CDR3: TGTGCCAGCAGCGCGGCCTACGAGCAGTACTTC.

The J gene is TRBJ2-1, the V gene TRBV6-5, with 12 bases fitting TRBD2. The CDR3 has 15 residues. V shed 5 bases and J 6 bases; nucleotides not matched to a gene: 5. CDR1 MNHEY and CDR2 SVGAGI come from the germline V gene. The CDR3 sequence is CASSLAGGPLNEQFF. In nucleotides, the CDR3 is TGTGCCAGCAGTCTAGCGGGAGGGCCCCTCAATGAGCAGTTCTTC.

This clonotype was seen only a few times. The chain couples TRBV6-2 or TRBV6-3 to TRBJ2-1, with 9 bases fitting TRBD2. Germline V CDR1 and CDR2: MNHEY, SVGEGT. CDR3 length: 13 amino acids. V trimming: 2 bases; J trimming: 15 bases; junction bases outside the gene matches: 8. As DNA, the CDR3 is TGTGCCAGCAGTTACGTTTTGCGGGAGGGCACGTTCTTC. Residues: CASSYVLREGTFF.

The V gene is TRBV5-6, the J gene TRBJ2-5, with 8 bases fitting TRBD1. The germline V gene encodes CDR1 SGHDT and CDR2 YYEEEE. The trim removed 1 base at V and 5 bases at J, leaving 4 bases unmatched. The CDR3 is made up of 14 amino acids. The CDR3 nucleotides are TGTGCCAGCAGCTTGTTGCAGGGGGCGGAGACCCAGTACTTC. As protein: CASSLLQGAETQYF.

There are a few counts of this clonotype. The rearrangement joins TRBV5-6 to TRBJ2-1, with unresolved D. V lost 4 bases, J lost 6 bases, and 14 bases lay in between. The CDR3 is 14 amino acids. Germline-derived CDR1 and CDR2 are SGHDT and YYEEEE. The CDR3 loop reads CASSGGETPNEQFF. The DNA of the CDR3 is TGTGCCAGCAGCGGCGGAGAAACTCCCAATGAGCAGTTCTTC. Combining the CDR3 with reference TRBV5-6 and TRBJ2-1 gives the whole variable domain DAGVTQSPTHLIKTRGQQVTLRCSPKSGHDTVSWYQQALGQGPQFIFQYYEEEERQRGNFPDRFSGHQFPNYSSELNVNALLLGDSALYLCASSGGETPNEQFFGPGTRLTVL.

The rearrangement uses TRBV4-1 and TRBJ2-3; tentatively, D is TRBD1 or TRBD2 (5 bases each). The CDR3 is 15 residues long. The germline V gene has CDR1 MGHRA and CDR2 YSYEKL. V lost 8 bases, J lost 0 bases, and 15 bases lay in between. The CDR3 DNA sequence: TGCGCCAGCTCGGCCGGGACGCAAAGCACAGATACGCAGTATTTT. Its translation is CASSAGTQSTDTQYF.

This chain connects TRBV27 to TRBJ2-6; D is perhaps TRBD1 (6 bases). V was cut by 4 bases and J by 3 bases, with 10 bases left in between. Germline CDR1 is MNHEY and CDR2 is SMNVEV (reference sequence). CDR3 length: 15 amino acids. CDR3 sequence (DNA): TGTGCCAGCAGTTCCACAGGGAGTGGGGCCAACGTCCTGACTTTC. Protein product: CASSSTGSGANVLTF.

CDR3 DNA sequence: TGTGCCAGCAGCCAAGAGGAAATCTCCTACGAGCAGTACTTC. Encoded protein: CASSQEEISYEQYF. The chain carries TRBV4-2 and TRBJ2-7; D is undetermined. Trimming removed 0 bases from V and 0 bases from J, with 6 bases in between. Germline CDR1 LGHNA, CDR2 YNFKEQ. The CDR3 length is 14 residues.

In its sample, this clonotype was seen a few times. CDR3 DNA sequence: TGTGCCAGCAGCCCCCAAAGGTACAATGAGCAGTTCTTC. This gives the protein CASSPQRYNEQFF. The chain carries TRBV14 and TRBJ2-1; the D is unclear. The V gene's germline CDR1 is SGHDN and CDR2 FVKESK. This CDR3 is 13 amino acids long. With 4 bases removed from V and 4 bases from J, the gap between germline ends came to 8 bases.

This clonotype showed up just a few times. This chain links TRBV18 with TRBJ2-3; 7 bases match TRBD1. The J segment lost 5 bases and the V segment lost 2 bases, leaving 4 bases of the junction unmatched. This CDR3 comprises 14 residues. Germline CDR1 and CDR2: KGHSH and LQKENI. The CDR3 nucleotides read TGTGCCAGCTCACCAGACTACAGGGGAGATACGCAGTATTTT. Translation gives CASSPDYRGDTQYF.

The chain has TRBV11-2 and TRBJ1-3; D unclear. Trimming shortened V by 3 bases and J by 3 bases, and 12 bases separated the two germline ends. Germline values: CDR1 SGHAT, CDR2 FQNNGV. This CDR3 comprises 15 residues. Written as DNA, the CDR3 is TGTGCCAGCAGCTTGGAAGGGAATGGTGGAAACACCATATATTTT. Translated: CASSLEGNGGNTIYF.

This clonotype was observed a few times. V usage is TRBV20-1 and J usage is TRBJ2-7, with D possibly TRBD2 on 6 matching bases. This CDR3 has 16 amino acids. The germline V gene encodes CDR1 DFQATT and CDR2 SNEGSKA (reference sequence). The germline V and J ends were trimmed by 0 bases and 1 base, with 16 bases remaining between them. CDR3 sequence: CSARDGGRGWSYEQYF. In DNA form, the CDR3 reads TGCAGTGCTAGAGATGGAGGGCGGGGTTGGTCCTACGAGCAGTACTTC.

This chain joins TRBV24-1 and TRBJ2-2; D is unresolved. The CDR3 is 17 amino acids. Germline values: CDR1 KGHDR, CDR2 SFDVKD. Trimming removed 5 bases at V and 0 bases at J, with 15 bases between. The CDR3, as DNA: TGTGCCACCAGTGCCCAGGCAGGAACGGCGAACACCGGGGAGCTGTTTTTT. Its translation: CATSAQAGTANTGELFF.

This clonotype has a handful of counts. This chain's CDR3 is CASSEHRDYNEQFF. The CDR3, as DNA: TGTGCCAGCAGTGAGCATCGGGATTACAATGAGCAGTTCTTC. The rearrangement joins TRBV2 to TRBJ2-1; TRBD2 might be the D (5 bases). Germline V CDR1 and CDR2: SNHLY, FYNNEI. The CDR3 has 14 residues. Trimming cost V 3 bases and J 4 bases, with 10 bases left between them.

The chain uses TRBV9 and TRBJ1-4; no definite D call. Trimming pared 4 bases from V and 4 bases from J, leaving 8 bases between. Germline V gene data show CDR1 as SGDLS and CDR2 as YYNGEE. CDR3 length equals 13 residues. The CDR3 loop is CASSNGINEKLFF. The CDR3, as DNA: TGTGCCAGCAGCAATGGAATTAATGAAAAACTGTTTTTT.

V usage is TRBV7-2 and J usage is TRBJ2-1, with a weak D call TRBD2 (6 bases). The germline V and J ends were trimmed by 5 bases and 10 bases, with 15 bases remaining between them. CDR1 is SGHTA and CDR2 is FQGNSA in the germline V gene. The CDR3 loop spans 13 amino acids. The DNA for the CDR3 is TGTGCCAGCAGCACCCTCACTAGCTTGGAGCAGTTCTTC. The encoded protein is CASSTLTSLEQFF.

This clonotype was counted a few times. The chain joins TRBV9 to TRBJ2-5, with 8 bases lining up with TRBD1. Germline CDR1 and CDR2: SGDLS and YYNGEE. The CDR3 has 16 amino acids. The V and J ends lost 2 bases and 4 bases, in that order; junction bases with no gene match: 10. For the CDR3, the DNA is TGTGCCAGCAGCGTCGGGACAGGCGCCGGAGCAGAGACCCAGTACTTC. Its translation: CASSVGTGAGAETQYF.

This clonotype was counted only a few times. This chain links TRBV5-1 with TRBJ1-2, with 9 positions matching TRBD1. V trimming: 0 bases; J trimming: 2 bases; junction bases outside the gene matches: 5. The germline CDR1 and CDR2 sequences are SGHRS and YFSETQ. This CDR3 is 16 amino acids long. The CDR3, as DNA: TGCGCCAGCAGCTTGGCCTCACAGGGGGCGAACTATGGCTACACCTTC. Translating it yields CASSLASQGANYGYTF. The full variable domain, in which reference TRBV5-1 and TRBJ1-2 provide the parts outside the CDR3, is KAGVTQTPRYLIKTRGQQVTLSCSPISGHRSVSWYQQTPGQGLQFLFEYFSETQRNKGNFPGRFSGRQFSNSRSEMNVSTLELGDSALYLCASSLASQGANYGYTFGSGTRLTVV.

There are many counts of this clonotype. The rearrangement uses TRBV4-3 and TRBJ2-5; the D is unclear. With 0 bases removed from V and 5 bases from J, the gap between germline ends came to 16 bases. Germline V gene sequence: CDR1 LGHNA, CDR2 YSLEER. The CDR3 has 16 amino acids. The CDR3 spells CASSQDVGSPAETQYF. The DNA of the CDR3 is TGCGCCAGCAGCCAAGATGTGGGAAGCCCGGCCGAGACCCAGTACTTC.

CDR3 region: CASSMINQPQHF. CDR3 in DNA: TGTGCCAGCAGCATGATCAATCAGCCCCAGCATTTT. J is TRBJ1-5 and V is TRBV6-2 or TRBV6-3; no firm D call. CDR3 length: 12 amino acids. V was trimmed by 6 bases and J by 3 bases, leaving 6 bases between them. Germline V gene data show CDR1 as MNHEY and CDR2 as SVGEGT.